This T cell receptor beta chain was recorded in a study of blood T cell repertoires in COVID-19. Background on the study: Acute and convalescent COVID-19 specimens originated in the United States, Italy and Spain.

Germline-derived CDR1 and CDR2 are MNHEY and SMNVEV (reference sequence). Between the trimmed V and J ends, which lost 1 base and 0 bases, there was a span of 10 bases. CDR3 length: 15 residues. Authors' analysis steps: Estimated nucleated cell counts came from reference gene primer amplification. The table came from immunoSEQ multiplex PCR; TCRdb's copy has only in-frame clones and leaves some out. Clone size and V and J calls were adopted from that table, with D and trimming inferred from the DNA. The data show a few hundred thousand clones, with about 90% seen just once and 1% to 1.5% held by the top ten.

What was sequenced was peripheral blood. The clonotype comes from a man between 40 and 49 years old with acute or convalescent COVID-19. V gene TRBV27 combines with J gene TRBJ2-7; perhaps TRBD2 as D (6 bases). This chain's CDR3 is CASSLWDSHSYEQYF. The CDR3 coding sequence is TGTGCCAGCAGTTTATGGGACTCCCACTCCTACGAGCAGTACTTC.